Following are 8 T cell receptor beta chains from one sample sequenced in a study of CD8 T cells in ankylosing spondylitis. MiXCR, run by TCRdb on the 5' RACE reads, gives a single entry per CDR3 protein. The sample lists more than 250,000 distinct CDR3 sequences, roughly 10% occurring once. The specimen sequenced was blood, either unsorted or a sorted T cell fraction (not recorded which). Receptors were obtained from a female donor with ankylosing spondylitis or in good health (not recorded which).

This clonotype was detected many times. This chain uses TRBV6-4 with TRBJ1-3, with 8 bases matching TRBD1. From germline, CDR1 is MRHNA and CDR2 SNTAGT. The CDR3 runs 15 residues. After removal of 6 bases from V and 0 bases from J, the junction contained 4 bases not matched to a gene. In DNA form, the CDR3 reads TGTGCCAGCAGCGCAGGACAGGGCTCTGGAAACACCATATATTTT. Translated, it gives CASSAGQGSGNTIYF.

Ten or more counts support this clonotype. Here the CDR3 reads CSAGETQYF. The CDR3 DNA follows: TGCAGCGCCGGGGAGACCCAGTACTTC. The chain carries TRBV29-1 and TRBJ2-5; D not resolved. The V gene lost 7 bases and the J gene lost 5 bases, with 5 bases spanning the gap. Looked up from germline, CDR1 is SQVTM and CDR2 is ANQGSEA. CDR3 length: 9 residues.

The CDR3 loop is CATSVRGALTYNEQFF. The CDR3 region has the DNA TGTGCCACCAGCGTCAGGGGCGCCTTAACCTACAATGAGCAGTTCTTC. V is TRBV15 and J is TRBJ2-1; possible D gene TRBD1, 6 bases. CDR1 LNHNV and CDR2 YYDKDF come from the germline V gene (reference sequence). This CDR3 spans 16 amino acids. Trimming stripped 5 bases from V and 2 bases from J, with 16 bases between. Together with reference TRBV15 and TRBJ2-1, the CDR3 gives the full variable domain: DAMVIQNPRYQVTQFGKPVTLSCSQTLNHNVMYWYQQKSSQAPKLLFHYYDKDFNNEADTPDNFQSRRPNTSFCFLDIRSPGLGDTAMYLCATSVRGALTYNEQFFGPGTRLTVL.

A word on this clonotype: An end of the junction differs from the germline gene, which may be a read error. The chain employs TRBV20-1 and TRBJ2-5; 8 bases map to TRBD2. Germline assignment: CDR1 DFQATT and CDR2 SNEGSKA (reference sequence). CDR3 length: 16 amino acids. CDR3 bases: TGCTGTGCTAGATCCTTCTTTTTCGGGGGGGAAGAGACCCAGTACTTC. Translated, it gives CCARSFFFGGEETQYF.

For this clonotype: This may come from a read error, since a much larger clone is one base off. The conserved final phenylalanine or tryptophan is absent from the CDR3, which likely points to a read error. The V and J genes are TRBV20-1 and TRBJ1-1; 10 positions agree with TRBD1. Trimming removed 1 base from V and 1 base from J; junction bases left unmatched: 0. The CDR3 sequence is 14 residues long. From germline, CDR1 is DFQATT and CDR2 SNEGSKA (reference sequence). CDR3 protein: CSARGQGANTEAFL. The DNA of the CDR3 is TGCAGTGCTAGAGGACAGGGGGCGAACACTGAAGCTTTCCTT.

This clonotype was recorded many times. The J gene is TRBJ1-1, the V gene TRBV5-1; 12 positions match TRBD1. Germline trimming cut 2 bases from V and 5 bases from J; bases unmatched to any gene: 7. The CDR3 is made up of 16 amino acids. CDR1 is SGHRS and CDR2 is YFSETQ in the germline V gene. In DNA, the CDR3 is TGCGCCAGCAGCTTTTGGGACAGGGGGCAGGAGACTGAAGCTTTCTTT. Encoded protein: CASSFWDRGQETEAFF.

This clonotype was detected a few times. The V call is TRBV10-1, the J call TRBJ2-1, with 12 nucleotides matching TRBD1. The germline V gene encodes CDR1 WNHNN and CDR2 SYGVQD (reference sequence). V lost 3 bases, J lost 7 bases, and 4 bases stayed unmatched. This CDR3 has 15 amino acids. CDR3 sequence reads: CASSDRGQGANEQFF. The CDR3 nucleotides read TGCGCCAGCAGTGATAGGGGACAGGGGGCGAATGAGCAGTTCTTC.

This clonotype was observed many times. The CDR3 nucleotides read TGTGCCAGCAGCTCACAGTTCAATGAGCAGTTCTTC. It translates to CASSSQFNEQFF. This rearrangement joins TRBV7-8 to TRBJ2-1, with D uncertain. Germline CDR1 SGHVS, CDR2 FQNEAQ. Trimming stripped 4 bases from V and 6 bases from J, with 7 bases between. The CDR3 runs to 12 residues. Filled out from reference TRBV7-8 and TRBJ2-1, the complete variable domain reads GAGVSQSPRYKVAKRGQDVALRCDPISGHVSLFWYQQALGQGPEFLTYFQNEAQLDKSGLPSDRFFAERPEGSVSTLKIQRTQQEDSAVYLCASSSQFNEQFFGPGTRLTVL.